The rows below give T cell receptor beta chains drawn from one sample of a study of cytomegalovirus exposure and HLA in healthy donors. Profiling relied on immunoSEQ multiplex PCR, and the TCRdb table lists in-frame clones only, not all of them. In the table there are around 110,000 clones, approximately 70% of which are singletons. The specimen sequenced was PBMCs. Receptors were obtained from a man aged 25-45 years in good health and CMV-seropositive. Both conserved end residues are part of each CDR3. The D gene is left open where the match is weak. Not all rows give a size; the values are once, few, many and, for expanded clones, a class.

J gene | D gene | clone size | V gene | CDR3 protein | CDR3 DNA
TRBJ1-1 | TRBD1 | - | TRBV10-3 | CASHTGQGTNTEAFF | TGTGCCAGCCATACGGGACAGGGAACCAACACTGAAGCTTTCTTT
TRBJ1-1 | TRBD1 | - | TRBV6-4 | CASSAGQGGTEAFF | TGTGCCAGCAGTGCGGGACAGGGAGGCACTGAAGCTTTCTTT
TRBJ1-1 | - | - | TRBV4-3 | CASSQGRKVEAFF | TGCGCCAGCAGCCAAGGGAGGAAGGTGGAAGCTTTCTTT
TRBJ2-4 | - | - | TRBV28 | CASTSDRAKNIQYF | TGTGCCAGCACTTCCGACAGGGCCAAAAACATTCAGTACTTC
TRBJ1-2 | - | - | TRBV30 | CAWSGGRGGYTF | TGTGCCTGGAGTGGAGGGCGCGGCGGCTACACCTTC
TRBJ1-1 | - | - | TRBV7-3 | CASRDRRGTEAFF | TGTGCCTCTAGGGACCGGCGGGGCACTGAAGCTTTCTTT
TRBJ2-1 | - | - | TRBV25-1 | CASNPRGSYNEQFF | TGTGCCAGCAATCCCAGGGGCTCCTACAATGAGCAGTTCTTC
TRBJ1-1 | - | - | TRBV30 | CAWADGQRDTEAFF | TGTGCCTGGGCTGACGGACAGCGCGACACTGAAGCTTTCTTT
TRBJ2-7 | TRBD2 | - | TRBV7-3 | CASSPQRGGPHEQYF | TGTGCCAGCAGCCCCCAGCGGGGGGGCCCCCACGAGCAGTACTTC
TRBJ1-2 | TRBD1 | - | TRBV14 | CASRPSGQGVDYGYTF | TGTGCCAGCAGACCAAGCGGCCAGGGGGTAGACTATGGCTACACCTTC
TRBJ2-1 | TRBD2 | - | TRBV7-3 | CASSFRLAGINEQFF | TGTGCCAGCAGCTTTCGACTAGCGGGTATTAATGAGCAGTTCTTC
TRBJ2-1 | TRBD1 | few | TRBV29-1 | CSAHRGTYNEQFF | TGCAGCGCCCACAGGGGGACCTACAATGAGCAGTTCTTC
TRBJ1-2 | - | few | TRBV9 | CASSVALTEYYGYTF | TGTGCCAGCAGCGTAGCCCTGACAGAGTACTATGGCTACACCTTC
TRBJ1-6 | TRBD1 | - | TRBV18 | CASSPGTGGNNSPLHF | TGTGCCAGCTCACCAGGGACAGGGGGGAATAATTCACCCCTCCACTTT
TRBJ1-2 | TRBD1 | - | TRBV11-3 | CASSLDLAGGSIYGYTF | TGTGCCAGCAGCTTAGATCTCGCAGGGGGCTCGATTTATGGCTACACCTTC
TRBJ1-6 | - | once | TRBV5-6 | CASSFRQYNSPLHF | TGTGCCAGCAGCTTTCGACAGTATAATTCACCCCTCCACTTT
TRBJ1-5 | - | - | TRBV10-2 | CASSNRYSNQPQHF | TGCGCCAGCAGTAACAGGTATAGCAATCAGCCCCAGCATTTT
TRBJ2-1 | - | - | TRBV28 | CASSRRDSKRNEQFF | TGTGCCAGTTCTCGGAGGGACAGTAAAAGAAATGAGCAGTTCTTC
TRBJ1-4 | TRBD1 | - | TRBV4-3 | CASSPRQGREKLFF | TGCGCCAGCAGCCCAAGACAGGGGAGGGAAAAACTGTTTTTT
TRBJ2-3 | - | - | TRBV9 | CASSVAAKGTDTQYF | TGTGCCAGCAGCGTAGCAGCGAAAGGTACAGATACGCAGTATTTT
TRBJ1-2 | TRBD1 | - | TRBV19 | CASSWTGGTNYGYTF | TGTGCCAGTAGCTGGACAGGGGGAACCAACTATGGCTACACCTTC
TRBJ2-2 | - | - | TRBV9 | CASSYGLGGELFF | TGTGCCAGCAGCTACGGGTTGGGCGGGGAGCTGTTTTTT
TRBJ2-4 | TRBD2 | - | TRBV6-1 | CASSEALAGGGNIQYF | TGTGCCAGCAGTGAAGCTCTCGCGGGGGGCGGAAACATTCAGTACTTC
TRBJ1-4 | - | few | TRBV5-1 | CASSRVGGANEKLFF | TGCGCCAGCAGCCGCGTTGGGGGGGCTAATGAAAAACTGTTTTTT
TRBJ2-3 | - | - | TRBV5-4 | CASSLEAGVTQYF | TGTGCCAGCAGCTTGGAGGCGGGCGTTACGCAGTATTTT
TRBJ2-3 | TRBD2 | - | TRBV6-5 | CAIGLAGGRGDTQYF | TGTGCCATCGGACTAGCGGGGGGACGAGGAGATACGCAGTATTTT
TRBJ1-1 | - | - | TRBV7-8 | CASSFIRSQGFYTEAFF | TGTGCCAGCAGCTTCATCAGGTCCCAGGGATTCTACACTGAAGCTTTCTTT
TRBJ1-3 | - | - | TRBV5-1 | CASSLGPSSGNTIYF | TGCGCCAGCAGCTTGGGCCCGAGCTCTGGAAACACCATATATTTT
TRBJ1-5 | TRBD1 | - | TRBV28 | CASMGGQGTRNQPQHF | TGTGCCAGCATGGGGGGACAGGGGACTAGAAATCAGCCCCAGCATTTT
TRBJ1-2 | - | - | TRBV7-9 | CASSLARADGYTF | TGTGCCAGCAGCTTAGCGCGGGCAGATGGCTACACCTTC
TRBJ2-1 | TRBD2 | - | TRBV27 | CASSLAGTSGNGEQFF | TGTGCCAGCAGTTTGGCCGGGACTAGCGGGAATGGTGAGCAGTTCTTC
TRBJ2-1 | - | few | TRBV4-1 | CASSQGGAFNEQFF | TGCGCCAGCAGCCAAGGGGGAGCGTTCAATGAGCAGTTCTTC
TRBJ2-5 | - | few | TRBV18 | CASSPRRDLQETQYF | TGTGCCAGCTCACCCCGCAGGGATCTCCAAGAGACCCAGTACTTC
TRBJ1-1 | TRBD1 | - | TRBV5-1 | CTSSLGQGDTEAFF | TGCACCAGCAGCTTGGGACAGGGCGACACTGAAGCTTTCTTT
TRBJ1-2 | TRBD1 | - | TRBV9 | CASSGNIFGQGEGYTF | TGTGCCAGCAGTGGGAATATATTCGGACAGGGTGAAGGCTACACCTTC
TRBJ1-2 | - | - | TRBV15 | CATRLTENYGYTF | TGTGCCACCAGACTGACGGAGAACTATGGCTACACCTTC
TRBJ2-7 | TRBD1 | - | TRBV30 | CAWSVPGTGHEQYF | TGTGCCTGGAGTGTACCCGGGACAGGACACGAGCAGTACTTC
TRBJ2-1 | TRBD2 | - | TRBV30 | CAWSVRTSGGMNEQFF | TGTGCCTGGAGTGTACGTACTAGCGGGGGGATGAATGAGCAGTTCTTC
TRBJ1-1 | TRBD1 | - | TRBV29-1 | CSVLQGRWAEAFF | TGCAGCGTATTACAGGGGAGGTGGGCTGAAGCTTTCTTT
TRBJ1-2 | - | - | TRBV19 | CASAIQGSYGYTF | TGTGCCAGCGCTATACAGGGATCCTATGGCTACACCTTC
TRBJ2-7 | TRBD1 | few | TRBV5-4 | CASSPTGDTYEQYF | TGTGCCAGCAGCCCGACAGGGGACACCTACGAGCAGTACTTC
TRBJ1-2 | - | - | TRBV19 | CASSIRRGREGDNYGYTF | TGTGCCAGTAGTATAAGGAGGGGCAGGGAGGGAGACAACTATGGCTACACCTTC
TRBJ1-1 | - | - | TRBV7-3 | CASSSTGGRDTEAFF | TGTGCCAGCAGCTCGACGGGGGGGAGGGACACTGAAGCTTTCTTT
TRBJ1-1 | TRBD1 | few | TRBV19 | CASSRRTGASNTEAFF | TGTGCCAGTAGTAGAAGAACAGGGGCGTCGAACACTGAAGCTTTCTTT
TRBJ2-3 | TRBD2 | - | TRBV30 | CAWRTSGRTDTQYF | TGTGCCTGGAGGACTAGCGGACGCACAGATACGCAGTATTTT
TRBJ2-1 | TRBD2 | - | TRBV11-3 | CASSPLLAGGPNEQFF | TGTGCCAGCAGCCCCCTTCTAGCGGGAGGTCCCAATGAGCAGTTCTTC
TRBJ1-6 | - | - | TRBV25-1 | CASSEYFGAEYSPLHF | TGTGCCAGCAGTGAATATTTCGGAGCAGAGTACTCACCCCTCCACTTT
TRBJ1-2 | TRBD1 | - | TRBV27 | CASRGTGGGSYGYTF | TGTGCCAGCAGGGGGACAGGGGGCGGAAGCTATGGCTACACCTTC
TRBJ1-5 | TRBD1 | few | TRBV27 | CASSLYQGDQPQHF | TGTGCCAGCAGTTTATATCAGGGGGATCAGCCCCAGCATTTT